Here is one T cell receptor (beta chain) with its context. This clone's antigen is unknown. Nothing much larger sits one base from this clone, and base qualities are not available. V has 6 bases trimmed and J has 0 bases trimmed; junction bases matching no gene number 10. CDR1 and CDR2, per the germline V gene, are MDHEN and SYDVKM. The CDR3 has 16 amino acids, counting the end cysteine and phenylalanine. Only CDR3 DNA is held: 48 bases, read in frame from base 1. This specimen belongs to a study of T cell responses to AZD1222 COVID-19 vaccine (dated by TCRdb to about 2021). With regard to the full study: Because spike-specific TCR depth and breadth did not differ between the two schedules, AZD1222 recipients who got a second dose at roughly 4 weeks were pooled with those who got a second dose at roughly 12 weeks. A total of approximately 240 trial participants underwent TCR sequencing, of whom 200 to 220 had received two doses of AZD1222 and around 25 had received two doses of the MenACWY control vaccine. Trial participants were enrolled into age subgroups of 18-55, 56-69 and 70-plus years, which contained about 150, 27 and 61 TCR-sequenced participants, respectively.

Points the paper makes about the study in general: Reportedly, close to half of the unique spike-specific TCRs recognized epitopes lying outside the regions that are mutated in the B.1.351 and B.1.1.7 variants. Participants were mostly white British and included more females than males, and it was suggested by the authors that clonal diversity may have been underestimated. After two AZD1222 doses, spike-specific TCR breadth and depth were significantly higher than at day 0 and than in MenACWY recipients. The vaccine-associated CD4 TCRs covered the entire spike protein, and the dominant responses fell in regions 160-218 and 743-854. Because no samples from the day 14 peak response were available, repertoires could be characterized only after the peak T cell response. The 56-69-year group was small, and its depth increase did not reach significance, likely because of low power. Conclusions about previously exposed vaccinees are limited, since just five to seven AZD1222 recipients were seropositive for SARS-CoV-2 at baseline.

The time point label of this sample denotes: baseline before first vaccination. Samples from vaccinated people were obtained from the UK trials COV001 and COV002, which included a single-blind randomized controlled phase 2/3 trial of AZD1222 (ChAdOx1 nCoV-19) in healthy adults. For TCRbeta chain sequencing, PBMC samples were collected from trial participants at day 0 and at day 28 after the second dose. The CDR3 regions of human TCRbeta chains were subjected to immunosequencing. On the study's bioinformatics: TCRs in the repertoires were matched against a reference library of SARS-CoV-2-specific TCRs that had been generated with the MIRA antigen-specificity platform. Breadth meant the fraction of unique TCRs that were SARS-CoV-2-associated, whereas depth meant the fraction of total T cells that were SARS-CoV-2-associated. Using the MIRA data, every spike-specific TCR was mapped to the spike region that the TCR reacted to and assigned to either a CD4 or a CD8 class. Log10-transformed breadth and depth values were compared by one-way ANOVA with Sidak's multiple comparisons tests. Entries here come from immuneACCESS through TCRdb and include only in-frame sequences with V and J called. Some clones fail to appear in such tables; in the studies checked, an unresolved V gene covers under half of the shortfall, and the cause of the remainder is unknown. V, J and clone size reflect that table, while D and trimming were determined from the DNA. Within this sample are roughly 120,000 clones, with approximately 84% of them counted one time only. Of the sample, 7% to 8% is held by the ten largest clones.

Sequencing used peripheral blood, obtained on day 0 of AZD1222 vaccination. The chain joins TRBV28 to TRBJ2-7, with 8 junctional bases fitting TRBD2. The sequence derives from an adult in good health. The CDR3: CASRSGTRTISYEQYF. The bases are TGTGCCAGCAGATCCGGGACTAGGACCATCTCCTACGAGCAGTACTTC.